These 16 T cell receptor beta chains came from one sample sequenced in a study of beta chain features in type 1 diabetes. The study, taken as a whole, reports: Shorter TCRB CDR3s, moderately but significantly so, marked every one of the four CD4+ subsets in Type 1 diabetes patients.

No antigens are known for them. The entirety of the isolated RNA underwent reverse transcription, so expressed TCRB transcripts were sequenced. TCRdb keeps only in-frame clones here, not all; method: immunoSEQ multiplex PCR. This sample has about 650,000 clones, with roughly an eighth found just once. Sequencing input: naive CD4+ T cells from blood. The origin of the receptors is a man aged 25-45 years with type 1 diabetes.

The rearrangement joins TRBV5-1 to TRBJ2-5, with unresolved D. The germline CDR1 and CDR2 sequences are SGHRS and YFSETQ. CDR3 length: 14 amino acids. The V gene lost 2 bases and the J gene lost 5 bases, with 13 bases spanning the gap. The CDR3 protein is CASSFGPERETQYF. CDR3 DNA sequence: TGCGCCAGCAGCTTCGGGCCGGAAAGGGAGACCCAGTACTTC.

The chain has TRBV6-5 and TRBJ2-5; TRBD1 aligns across 7 bases. The CDR3 has 15 residues. The junction had 5 bases not matched to a gene; V was cut back by 0 bases and J by 4 bases. Per germline, CDR1 MNHEY and CDR2 SVGAGI. The CDR3 loop is CASSYSNRGRETQYF. CDR3 nucleotide sequence: TGTGCCAGCAGTTACTCAAACAGGGGTCGAGAGACCCAGTACTTC.

J is TRBJ2-3 and V is TRBV18; D gene uncertain. This CDR3 spans 15 amino acids. Germline V gene data show CDR1 as KGHSH and CDR2 as LQKENI. V was trimmed by 0 bases and J by 1 base, leaving 8 bases between them. The CDR3 DNA reads as TGTGCCAGCTCACCACCGGGTATGGGCACAGATACGCAGTATTTT. It codes for CASSPPGMGTDTQYF.

The CDR3 sequence is CASGKSANQETQYF. The CDR3 DNA sequence: TGTGCCAGCGGGAAATCAGCGAACCAAGAGACCCAGTACTTC. V usage is TRBV7-2 and J usage is TRBJ2-5, with D hard to call. V lost 8 bases and J lost 0, with 13 bases in between. This CDR3 spans 14 amino acids. Germline CDR1 SGHTA, CDR2 FQGNSA.

J is TRBJ2-1 and V is TRBV18; TRBD1 matches 8 bases. The CDR3 is 13 residues long. The germline gives CDR1 KGHSH, CDR2 LQKENI. V trimming: 6 bases; J trimming: 5 bases; junction bases outside the gene matches: 3. The CDR3 protein is CASSPDRDNEQFF. The CDR3 nucleotides read TGTGCCAGCTCTCCGGACAGGGACAATGAGCAGTTCTTC.

This clone has just a few counts. The chain carries TRBV7-6 and TRBJ2-1; 11 bases are a match to TRBD2. This CDR3 is 14 amino acids long. V was pared by 1 base and J by 7 bases, with 0 bases of the junction left unmatched. In germline, CDR1 is SGHVS, CDR2 FNYEAQ. Here the CDR3 DNA reads TGTGCCAGCAGCTTAGGACTAGCGGGGAATGAGCAGTTCTTC. It codes for CASSLGLAGNEQFF.

The rearrangement joins TRBV2 to TRBJ2-1, with TRBD2 matching over 8 bases. Germline V gene data show CDR1 as SNHLY and CDR2 as FYNNEI. The CDR3 consists of 14 residues. J gave up 7 bases and V 3 bases, and 5 bases lay outside the gene matches. The CDR3 sequence: CASSEGTRGNEQFF. The CDR3 region has the DNA TGTGCCAGCAGTGAGGGGACTAGGGGGAATGAGCAGTTCTTC.

This clone was counted between two and nine times. The V and J genes are TRBV6-5 and TRBJ2-1; 9 positions agree with TRBD1. CDR1 MNHEY and CDR2 SVGAGI come from the germline V gene. This CDR3 comprises 15 residues. The ends lost 7 bases at V and 4 bases at J; junction bases unmatched: 8. The CDR3 protein is CASNQQGADYNEQFF. In nucleotides, the CDR3 is TGTGCCAGCAACCAACAGGGGGCGGATTACAATGAGCAGTTCTTC.

This clone has more than one count but fewer than ten. The chain carries TRBV9 and TRBJ2-2; a possible D gene is TRBD1 (6 bases). CDR1 and CDR2 from the germline V gene are SGDLS and YYNGEE. V lost 0 bases, J lost 1 base, and 10 bases lay in between. This CDR3 has 16 amino acids. The CDR3 loop reads CASSVAPTGNTGELFF. Written as DNA, the CDR3 is TGTGCCAGCAGCGTAGCTCCGACAGGGAACACCGGGGAGCTGTTTTTT. Looking up the rest from reference TRBV9 and TRBJ2-2 gives the full variable domain: DSGVTQTPKHLITATGQRVTLRCSPRSGDLSVYWYQQSLDQGLQFLIQYYNGEERAKGNILERFSAQQFPDLHSELNLSSLELGDSALYFCASSVAPTGNTGELFFGEGSRLTVL.

This clone was detected a few times. The V call is TRBV7-8, the J call TRBJ1-1; D gene uncertain. V shed 4 bases and J shed 4 bases, with 10 bases lying between them. Germline-derived CDR1 and CDR2 are SGHVS and FQNEAQ. The CDR3 is 13 amino acids. The CDR3 loop is CASSSPLGTEAFF. In DNA form, the CDR3 reads TGTGCCAGCAGCTCTCCCTTGGGCACTGAAGCTTTCTTT.

The J gene is TRBJ1-5, the V gene TRBV6-5, with D hard to call. V lost 5 bases, J lost 13 bases, and 9 bases lay in between. Germline V lookup: CDR1 MNHEY, CDR2 SVGAGI. The CDR3 contains 10 residues. The CDR3 DNA sequence: TGTGCCAGCAGTGATTTAGTACAGCATTTT. Amino acid sequence: CASSDLVQHF.

This CDR3 is CASSVDGLRDTEAFF. The CDR3 DNA reads as TGTGCCAGCAGCGTAGACGGCCTAAGAGACACTGAAGCTTTCTTT. The rearrangement uses TRBV9 and TRBJ1-1; D ambiguous. V lost 0 bases and J lost 3, with 12 bases in between. Germline V gives CDR1 SGDLS, CDR2 YYNGEE. This CDR3 is built from 15 residues.

The chain has TRBV11-3 and TRBJ1-2; D gene unclear. V lost 5 bases and J lost 5, with 12 bases in between. Germline-derived CDR1 and CDR2 are SGHNT and YENEEA. The CDR3 extends over 13 amino acids. The CDR3 sequence is CASSPRSGYGYTF. CDR3 nucleotides: TGTGCCAGCAGCCCGCGTTCGGGATATGGCTACACCTTC.

V usage is TRBV14 and J usage is TRBJ2-4; 8 bases agree with TRBD1. Germline V gene data show CDR1 as SGHDN and CDR2 as FVKESK. The length of the CDR3 is 16 residues. V lost 2 bases to trimming and J lost 2 bases; unmatched junction nucleotides: 5. Here the CDR3 reads CASSQSTGAPKNIQYF. CDR3 nucleotides: TGTGCCAGCAGCCAATCGACAGGGGCGCCCAAAAACATTCAGTACTTC. The whole variable domain, remainder taken from reference TRBV14 and TRBJ2-4, is EAGVTQFPSHSVIEKGQTVTLRCDPISGHDNLYWYRRVMGKEIKFLLHFVKESKQDESGMPNNRFLAERTGGTYSTLKVQPAELEDSGVYFCASSQSTGAPKNIQYFGAGTRLSVL.

This clone was counted a few times. The chain couples TRBV4-3 to TRBJ2-7; no clear D gene. V shed 1 base and J shed 6 bases, with 4 bases lying between them. From germline, CDR1 is LGHNA and CDR2 YSLEER. The length of the CDR3 is 11 residues. Here the CDR3 DNA reads TGCGCCAGCAGCCAAGGGAGCGAGCAGTACTTC. Encoded protein: CASSQGSEQYF.

CDR3 DNA sequence: TGCGCCAGCAGCTTGGCAGGACAGGAGACCTACGAGCAGTACTTC. Translation gives CASSLAGQETYEQYF. The V gene is TRBV5-1, the J gene TRBJ2-7; 7 bases line up with TRBD1. V lost 0 bases, J lost 2 bases, and 5 bases stayed unmatched. This CDR3 has 15 residues. Germline V CDR1 and CDR2: SGHRS, YFSETQ.